This T cell receptor (beta chain) was recorded in a study of blood T cell repertoires in COVID-19. The CDR3 runs 14 residues. Trimming took 5 bases from V and 2 from J, leaving 12 bases between them. Per the germline V gene, CDR1 is KGHSH and CDR2 is LQKENI. Assay: immunoSEQ multiplex PCR; the TCRdb copy retains only in-frame clones and omits some. The table shows 200,000 to 300,000 clones, with 75% to 90% occurring only once. The chain links TRBV18 to TRBJ1-2, with a possible D match to TRBD1 (5 bases). The source of this sequence is a middle-aged man who had been exposed to COVID-19. The sample consisted of PBMCs or T cells enriched from blood (not recorded which). Here the CDR3 DNA reads TGTGCCAGCTCAGTGCAGGGTGAGAACTATGGCTACACCTTC. It encodes CASSVQGENYGYTF.